What follows describes a single TCR beta chain. As yet, its antigen is unknown. Version v3.0 of the immunoSEQ assay was performed at survey level. The assay was immunoSEQ multiplex PCR, and TCRdb's table has in-frame clones only and misses some. Of roughly 35,000 clones detected, 94% appear once; the ten largest clones hold 3.5% to 4.5%. The V segment lost 4 bases and the J segment 5 bases; nucleotides outside the gene matches: 15. CDR1 and CDR2 (germline): SGHTS, YDEGEE. The CDR3 is 17 amino acids. The sample comes from a study of long-term antiretroviral therapy in people with HIV. Findings and limits, study-wide: Older ART regimens may have been in use when blood was drawn between about 2004 and 2018. ART adherence was not documented, and neither viral resistance nor therapy changes had any data. Post-ART, diversity grew, though it stayed under transplant donor control levels.

The chain has TRBV5-8 and TRBJ1-2; 9 positions match TRBD1. The origin of this receptor is a woman aged 45-65 years with HIV. The sample here was unsorted PBMCs, taken approximately 5.1 years after starting antiretroviral therapy. CDR3 protein: CASSLGTGRMGSYGYTF. The CDR3 nucleotides are TGTGCCAGCAGCCTCGGGACAGGGAGAATGGGATCGTATGGCTACACCTTC.